A selection of T cell receptor beta chains follows, all from one sample in a study of blood T cell repertoires in COVID-19. TCRdb's copy holds only in-frame clones and misses some; the assay was immunoSEQ multiplex PCR. The sample lists roughly 56,000 clones, around 90% occurring once. Material for sequencing was peripheral blood. Every receptor here comes from a man in his fifties or sixties with active COVID-19. The CDR3 runs from the conserved cysteine through the conserved F or W. A D gene is named only where the DNA matches it firmly. Part of the rows lack a size; the others show once, few, many or a class for expanded clones.

j_gene: TRBJ2-1
d_gene: -
v_gene: TRBV5-6
abundance: -
CDR3nt: TGTGCCAGCAGCCCACGGGACTTTCGAAGCTCCTACAATGAGCAGTTCTTC
CDR3aa: CASSPRDFRSSYNEQFF

j_gene: TRBJ1-5
d_gene: -
v_gene: TRBV24-1
abundance: -
CDR3nt: TGTGCCACCAGTGAGCCGATTCGGGATCAGCCCCAGCATTTT
CDR3aa: CATSEPIRDQPQHF

j_gene: TRBJ2-2
d_gene: TRBD2
v_gene: TRBV28
abundance: -
CDR3nt: TGTGCCAGCAGTTTGGGGCTAGCGGGAGGAACCGGGGAGCTGTTTTTT
CDR3aa: CASSLGLAGGTGELFF

j_gene: TRBJ2-6
d_gene: -
v_gene: TRBV14
abundance: -
CDR3nt: TGTGCCAGCAGCCAAACAGGGTTAAGCTCTGGGGCCAACGTCCTGACTTTC
CDR3aa: CASSQTGLSSGANVLTF

j_gene: TRBJ1-1
d_gene: -
v_gene: TRBV12-3/TRBV12-4
abundance: -
CDR3nt: TGTGCCAGCAACCTCCGGGACTCAGAAGCTTTCTTT
CDR3aa: CASNLRDSEAFF

j_gene: TRBJ2-7
d_gene: TRBD1
v_gene: TRBV19
abundance: few
CDR3nt: TGTGCCAGTAGCGGTCACAGGGGCGAGCAGTACTTC
CDR3aa: CASSGHRGEQYF

j_gene: TRBJ2-1
d_gene: -
v_gene: TRBV29-1
abundance: -
CDR3nt: TGCAGCGTTGAAAGAGGATTCAATGAGCAGTTCTTC
CDR3aa: CSVERGFNEQFF

j_gene: TRBJ1-5
d_gene: TRBD1
v_gene: TRBV6-5
abundance: -
CDR3nt: TGTGCCAGCAGTCAGACAGGGGGAGGGAATCAGCCCCAGCATTTT
CDR3aa: CASSQTGGGNQPQHF

j_gene: TRBJ2-6
d_gene: -
v_gene: TRBV18
abundance: -
CDR3nt: TGTGCCAGCTCACTGAGTGGGGCGTCTGGGGCCAACGTCCTGACTTTC
CDR3aa: CASSLSGASGANVLTF

j_gene: TRBJ2-6
d_gene: -
v_gene: TRBV2
abundance: -
CDR3nt: TGTGCCAGCAAGGCAGGGCTATCTGGGGCCAACGTCCTGACTTTC
CDR3aa: CASKAGLSGANVLTF

j_gene: TRBJ2-2
d_gene: TRBD2
v_gene: TRBV27
abundance: -
CDR3nt: TGTGCCAGCAGAACTAGCGGGAGGGCCGGGGAGCTGTTTTTT
CDR3aa: CASRTSGRAGELFF

j_gene: TRBJ2-7
d_gene: -
v_gene: TRBV6-5
abundance: -
CDR3nt: TGTGCCAGTAGGGACTTTACCTACGAGCAGTACTTC
CDR3aa: CASRDFTYEQYF

j_gene: TRBJ2-7
d_gene: -
v_gene: TRBV3-1/TRBV3-2
abundance: few
CDR3nt: TGTGCCAGCAGCCAAACAGGGCGCGAGCAGTACTTC
CDR3aa: CASSQTGREQYF

j_gene: TRBJ2-5
d_gene: -
v_gene: TRBV6-5
abundance: -
CDR3nt: TGTGCCAGCAGTTTTTCGAGGGGACTGGAGACCCAGTACTTC
CDR3aa: CASSFSRGLETQYF

j_gene: TRBJ1-2
d_gene: -
v_gene: TRBV18
abundance: -
CDR3nt: TGTGCCAGCTCACCAGGCCCTCCGGGAGCTAACTATGGCTACACCTTC
CDR3aa: CASSPGPPGANYGYTF

j_gene: TRBJ1-6
d_gene: TRBD1
v_gene: TRBV28
abundance: -
CDR3nt: TGTGCCAGCAGTTTGGTAGGGACAGGGGACTATAATTCACCCCTCCACTTT
CDR3aa: CASSLVGTGDYNSPLHF

j_gene: TRBJ2-1
d_gene: -
v_gene: TRBV7-3
abundance: -
CDR3nt: TGTGCCAGCAGCCCCCTACCCACTCTAGTAACGGAGGTCGATGAGCAGTTCTTC
CDR3aa: CASSPLPTLVTEVDEQFF

j_gene: TRBJ2-7
d_gene: -
v_gene: TRBV19
abundance: -
CDR3nt: TGTGCCAGTAGTATCACAGGGTCACCGAACTACGAGCAGTACTTC
CDR3aa: CASSITGSPNYEQYF

j_gene: TRBJ2-3
d_gene: -
v_gene: TRBV28
abundance: -
CDR3nt: TGTGCCAGCAGCAGGGGTAACACAGATACGCAGTATTTT
CDR3aa: CASSRGNTDTQYF

j_gene: TRBJ2-1
d_gene: -
v_gene: TRBV6-5
abundance: once
CDR3nt: TGTGCCAGCAGTTACTGGGGCGGGGACTACAATGAGCAGTTCTTC
CDR3aa: CASSYWGGDYNEQFF

j_gene: TRBJ1-1
d_gene: -
v_gene: TRBV5-1
abundance: many
CDR3nt: TGCGCCAGCAGCTCCGCCGGGCAGGGATGGGCTTTCTTT
CDR3aa: CASSSAGQGWAFF

j_gene: TRBJ2-3
d_gene: -
v_gene: TRBV7-9
abundance: -
CDR3nt: TGTGCCAGCAGGCCCGCGGGGGCAGGCACAGATACGCAGTATTTT
CDR3aa: CASRPAGAGTDTQYF

j_gene: TRBJ2-2
d_gene: TRBD2
v_gene: TRBV5-6
abundance: -
CDR3nt: TGTGCCAGCAGCTCACACAGACTAGCGGGAGAAAGTCCCGGGGAGCTGTTTTTT
CDR3aa: CASSSHRLAGESPGELFF

j_gene: TRBJ2-7
d_gene: -
v_gene: TRBV7-3
abundance: -
CDR3nt: TGTGCCAGCAGCTTGGGGGCCTCCTACGAGCAGTACTTC
CDR3aa: CASSLGASYEQYF

j_gene: TRBJ2-1
d_gene: -
v_gene: TRBV19
abundance: once
CDR3nt: TGTGCCAGTAGTATAGATCCGCTGGGCAGGGATCCCCACAATGAGCAGTTCTTC
CDR3aa: CASSIDPLGRDPHNEQFF

j_gene: TRBJ1-4
d_gene: TRBD1
v_gene: TRBV28
abundance: -
CDR3nt: TGTGCCAGCAGTCAAACAGGGGGCGGCTTCGAAAAACTGTTTTTT
CDR3aa: CASSQTGGGFEKLFF

j_gene: TRBJ1-5
d_gene: -
v_gene: TRBV7-8
abundance: -
CDR3nt: TGTGCCAGCAGCTTAGCCGACAGAAGCAATCAGCCCCAGCATTTT
CDR3aa: CASSLADRSNQPQHF

j_gene: TRBJ2-7
d_gene: -
v_gene: TRBV3-1/TRBV3-2
abundance: -
CDR3nt: TGTGCCAGCAGCGAGACAGGGAGGTCCTACGAGCAGTACTTC
CDR3aa: CASSETGRSYEQYF

j_gene: TRBJ1-6
d_gene: TRBD1
v_gene: TRBV7-9
abundance: once
CDR3nt: TGTGCCAGCAGCTTTTGGGGACCGACAGGGGGCTTGTCACCCCTCCACTTT
CDR3aa: CASSFWGPTGGLSPLHF

j_gene: TRBJ2-2
d_gene: TRBD1
v_gene: TRBV4-3
abundance: -
CDR3nt: TGCGCCAGCAGCCAAGGGACAGGGCTGGCCGGGGAGCTGTTTTTT
CDR3aa: CASSQGTGLAGELFF

j_gene: TRBJ2-6
d_gene: -
v_gene: TRBV19
abundance: -
CDR3nt: TGTGCCAGTAGTCCCCGGTACTCTGGGGCCAACGTCCTGACTTTC
CDR3aa: CASSPRYSGANVLTF

j_gene: TRBJ2-1
d_gene: -
v_gene: TRBV9
abundance: -
CDR3nt: TGTGCCAGCGCCGGGGTCAATGTTGAGCAGTTCTTC
CDR3aa: CASAGVNVEQFF

j_gene: TRBJ2-2
d_gene: TRBD2
v_gene: TRBV5-4
abundance: -
CDR3nt: TGTGCCAGCAGCTTAGGATGGGGGGGTATTTACACCGGGGAGCTGTTTTTT
CDR3aa: CASSLGWGGIYTGELFF

j_gene: TRBJ2-4
d_gene: TRBD2
v_gene: TRBV6-5
abundance: once
CDR3nt: TGTGCCAGCAGTCAGACTAGCGGGGTAGGCATTCAGTACTTC
CDR3aa: CASSQTSGVGIQYF

j_gene: TRBJ2-2
d_gene: -
v_gene: TRBV11-2
abundance: -
CDR3nt: TGTGCCAGCAGCTTCTCCGACAGGAACACCGGGGAGCTGTTTTTT
CDR3aa: CASSFSDRNTGELFF

j_gene: TRBJ1-2
d_gene: -
v_gene: TRBV4-1
abundance: -
CDR3nt: TGCGCCAGCAGCCCCGCGGCGGGAGAATACTATGGCTACACCTTC
CDR3aa: CASSPAAGEYYGYTF

j_gene: TRBJ2-1
d_gene: -
v_gene: TRBV7-2
abundance: -
CDR3nt: TGTGCCAGCAGGGAGTTGGCGGGCGAGTCCTACAATGAGCAGTTCTTC
CDR3aa: CASRELAGESYNEQFF